This TCR beta chain was captured by sequencing in a study of neurological immune-mediated disorders. Study-wide results and caveats: Whereas HTLV-1-associated myelopathy showed the most TCR clonal expansion, multiple sclerosis showed the least, with levels below those of healthy controls.

CDR3 length: 13 residues. Germline V CDR1 and CDR2: MGHRA, YSYEKL. V was shortened by 6 bases and J by 2 bases, with 9 bases between the two germline ends. Unsorted libraries were prepared from 2 million PBMCs that had been stored at -80 C. Synthesis of cDNA used 5'RACE (with 10-nucleotide random UMIs). The yield of each sequencing run was over 160 million TCR-beta sequences from 15-18 subjects. TCRdb passed the 5' RACE reads through MiXCR, listing each CDR3 protein once. The sample records roughly 27,000 distinct CDR3 sequences, around 21% being singletons. This clonotype has a single count. The antigen remains undetermined.

Material: PBMCs. The receptor's source is a woman aged 60 to 75 in good health. This rearrangement joins TRBV4-1 to TRBJ2-3; D is unresolved. DNA of the CDR3: TGCGCCAGCAGGAAGGCTTCCACAGATACGCAGTATTTT. The encoded protein is CASRKASTDTQYF.